What follows are 15 T cell receptor beta chains derived from one specimen sequenced in a study of T-cell memory formation after mild COVID-19. One entry per CDR3 protein results from TCRdb running MiXCR on the 5' RACE reads. The sample lists hundreds of thousands of distinct CDR3 sequences, about a sixth occurring once. Sequencing was carried out using PBMCs or a T cell subset sorted from them (not recorded which). These receptors were obtained from a man aged 18 to 35 who had mild COVID-19 (a few samples of this study predate the infection). Cell type and time point are not known.

This clonotype was observed a few times. The chain uses TRBV12-3 or TRBV12-4 and TRBJ2-1, with 9 bases identical to TRBD2. After removal of 6 bases from V and 3 bases from J, the junction contained 6 bases not matched to a gene. The CDR3 runs to 15 residues. DNA of the CDR3: TGTGCCAGCAGCCCACTAGCGGGTATCTACAATGAGCAGTTCTTC. This encodes CASSPLAGIYNEQFF.

CDR3 sequence: CASSLAAGGPGKNIQYF. The DNA for the CDR3 is TGTGCCAGCAGCTTAGCGGCGGGGGGCCCCGGTAAAAACATTCAGTACTTC. V and J are TRBV7-6 and TRBJ2-4, with 8 bases matching TRBD2. With 0 bases clipped from V and 4 bases from J, the junction kept 8 bases outside the gene matches. The CDR3 is 17 amino acids. The V gene's germline CDR1 is SGHVS and CDR2 FNYEAQ. The full variable domain, its missing parts supplied by reference TRBV7-6 and TRBJ2-4, is GAGVSQSPRYKVTKRGQDVALRCDPISGHVSLYWYRQALGQGPEFLTYFNYEAQQDKSGLPNDRFSAERPEGSISTLTIQRTEQRDSAMYRCASSLAAGGPGKNIQYFGAGTRLSVL.

This chain links TRBV20-1 with TRBJ2-7; TRBD2 matches 8 bases. The ends lost 5 bases at V and 2 bases at J; junction bases unmatched: 8. Germline CDR1 is DFQATT and CDR2 is SNEGSKA (reference sequence). The CDR3 extends over 14 amino acids. The DNA for the CDR3 is TGCAGTGCTGAGTCATCCGGGGGGGCCTACGAGCAGTACTTC. Protein product: CSAESSGGAYEQYF.

This chain links TRBV6-6 with TRBJ1-1, with D unclear. Between the trimmed V and J ends, which lost 2 bases and 11 bases, there was a span of 6 bases. Germline CDR1 MNHNY, CDR2 SVGAGI (reference sequence). The CDR3 spans 10 residues. The CDR3 region is CASSYEAAFF. The CDR3, as DNA: TGTGCCAGCAGTTACGAAGCGGCTTTCTTT.

This clonotype has only a few counts. The chain combines TRBV6-2 or TRBV6-3 with TRBJ2-5; a possible D gene is TRBD2 (5 bases). Germline V gene data show CDR1 as MNHEY and CDR2 as SVGEGT. The CDR3 extends over 14 amino acids. Between the trimmed V and J ends, which lost 3 bases and 5 bases, there was a span of 13 bases. As DNA, the CDR3 is TGTGCCAGCAGTTATAGGATAACGGGGGAGACCCAGTACTTC. Residues: CASSYRITGETQYF.

The rearrangement links TRBV12-3 or TRBV12-4 to TRBJ2-5, with D perhaps TRBD1 (5 bases). The CDR3 loop spans 13 amino acids. Trimming took off 5 bases at V and 4 bases at J, with 11 bases between the two ends. CDR3 nucleotides: TGTGCCAGCAGTCGCAGGGTGGGAGAGACCCAGTACTTC. Translated, it gives CASSRRVGETQYF.

This clonotype was counted only a few times. The chain combines TRBV9 with TRBJ2-1; 10 bases fit TRBD2. The CDR3 has 14 residues. After removal of 4 bases from V and 6 bases from J, the junction contained 4 bases not matched to a gene. CDR1 is SGDLS and CDR2 is YYNGEE in the germline V gene. CDR3 amino acids: CASSTGTSVNEQFF. CDR3 in DNA: TGTGCCAGCAGCACCGGGACTAGCGTCAATGAGCAGTTCTTC.

This clonotype has only a few counts. The chain carries TRBV6-5 and TRBJ2-3, with D maybe TRBD2 (5 bases). There are 14 residues in the CDR3. V lost 6 bases and J lost 8, with 18 bases in between. CDR1 MNHEY and CDR2 SVGAGI come from the germline V gene. CDR3 sequence reads: CASSPLSDGVTQYF. The DNA for the CDR3 is TGTGCCAGCAGCCCCCTTAGCGACGGAGTTACGCAGTATTTT.

The chain employs TRBV6-1 and TRBJ2-1, with no clear D. The germline V gene has CDR1 MNHNS and CDR2 SASEGT. The CDR3 is 14 amino acids. Trimming took 7 bases from V and 3 from J, leaving 13 bases between them. The CDR3 spells CASIDNGNYNEQFF. CDR3 coding DNA: TGTGCCAGCATCGACAACGGTAACTACAATGAGCAGTTCTTC.

The J gene is TRBJ2-1, the V gene TRBV5-1; D remains ambiguous. Germline V lookup: CDR1 SGHRS, CDR2 YFSETQ. CDR3 length equals 13 residues. The V end was cut by 0 bases, the J end by 5 bases, with 6 bases between. The CDR3, as DNA: TGCGCCAGCAGCTTGGAAGGAAACAATGAGCAGTTCTTC. Encoded protein: CASSLEGNNEQFF.

The chain uses TRBV20-1 and TRBJ1-2; maybe TRBD1 (5 bases). CDR3 length: 13 amino acids. Looked up from germline, CDR1 is DFQATT and CDR2 is SNEGSKA (reference sequence). V lost 3 bases to trimming and J lost 0 bases, with 8 bases between them. The CDR3, as DNA: TGCAGTGCTAGGAGACAGACTAACTATGGCTACACCTTC. Its translation is CSARRQTNYGYTF.

The gene calls are TRBV29-1 and TRBJ2-3; TRBD1 matches at 7 bases. V gave up 5 bases and J gave up 8 bases; unmatched junction bases: 13. The germline V gene has CDR1 SQVTM and CDR2 ANQGSEA. The CDR3 is made up of 14 amino acids. This CDR3 reads CSVYTLQGFGTQYF. The DNA for the CDR3 is TGCAGCGTTTACACTTTACAGGGGTTTGGTACGCAGTATTTT.

In its sample, this clonotype was seen many times. The rearrangement uses TRBV7-2 and TRBJ2-1, with 7 bases that match TRBD1. The CDR3 has 11 residues. The V segment lost 2 bases and the J segment 14 bases; nucleotides outside the gene matches: 3. CDR1 is SGHTA and CDR2 is FQGNSA in the germline V gene. For the CDR3, the DNA is TGTGCCAGCAGCTTATCAGGGGGAAAGTTCTTC. This translates into CASSLSGGKFF.

In its sample, this clonotype was seen a few times. J is TRBJ1-5 and V is TRBV2; weak D call: TRBD1 (5 bases). The V end was cut by 7 bases, the J end by 4 bases, with 14 bases between. Germline lookup yields CDR1 SNHLY and CDR2 FYNNEI. The CDR3 runs to 14 residues. CDR3 in DNA: TGTGCCAGCACGGTTAGGGGCTCTAATCAGCCCCAGCATTTT. This translates into CASTVRGSNQPQHF.

The CDR3, as DNA: TGTGCCAGCAGCCTCATTCCCACAGGGGCCCGGACTGAAGCTTTCTTT. This gives the protein CASSLIPTGARTEAFF. This rearrangement joins TRBV3-1 to TRBJ1-1; 7 bases fit TRBD1. Germline CDR1 reads LGHDT; CDR2 reads YNNKEL (reference sequence). The CDR3 runs to 16 residues. V trimming: 4 bases; J trimming: 5 bases; junction bases outside the gene matches: 13.